This TCR beta chain was sequenced in a study of T cell responses to AZD1222 COVID-19 vaccine (dated by TCRdb to about 2021). Context from the whole study: A total of 230 to 250 trial participants underwent TCR sequencing, of whom about 210 received two doses of AZD1222 and approximately 25 received two doses of the MenACWY control vaccine. Enrollment into the trials was organized by age into subgroups of 18-55, 56-69 and 70-plus years, and those subgroups contained roughly 150, 30 and 60 TCR-sequenced participants, respectively. What the study reported, not specific to this receptor: Conclusions about previously exposed vaccinees are limited, since just 6 or 7 AZD1222 recipients were seropositive for SARS-CoV-2 at baseline. In the small 56-69-year group, the increase in depth fell short of significance, most likely because of low power. A significant rise in spike-specific TCR breadth and depth was observed after two AZD1222 doses relative to day 0 and relative to MenACWY recipients. CD4 TCRs associated with the vaccine covered the entire spike protein, and the dominant responses were in regions 160-218 and 743-854. Most participants were white British and females outnumbered males, and the authors suggested that clonal diversity may have been underestimated. Because no samples from the day 14 peak response were available, repertoires could be characterized only after the peak T cell response. Reportedly, almost half of the unique spike-specific TCRs recognized epitopes lying outside the regions that are mutated in the B.1.351 and B.1.1.7 variants.

For this clone: Its antigen specificity is not known. Within one base of it there is no much larger clone, and no base qualities were kept.

From its cysteine to its phenylalanine, the CDR3 spans 13 amino acids. Solely the CDR3 DNA is kept, with 39 bases framed from the first base. CDR1 LGHDT and CDR2 YNNKEL were looked up in the germline V gene (reference sequence). V is shortened by 3 bases, J by 10 bases, and the region joining them spans 10 bases. This specimen's time point label, interpreted: about 28 days (+/-7) after the second vaccine dose. AZD1222 recipients whose second dose came at about 4 weeks and those whose second dose came at about 12 weeks were combined into one group, since spike-specific TCR depth and breadth did not differ between the two schedules. Vaccinee samples were obtained from the UK trials COV001 and COV002, which included a single-blind randomized controlled phase 2/3 trial of AZD1222 (ChAdOx1 nCoV-19) in healthy adults. Trial participant PBMC samples were collected at day 0 and day 28 after the second dose for TCRbeta chain sequencing.

The CDR3 regions of human TCRbeta chains were analyzed by immunosequencing. Per the source publication's procedure: TCRs in the repertoires were matched against a reference library of SARS-CoV-2-specific TCRs that had been generated with the MIRA antigen-specificity platform. Breadth meant the fraction of unique TCRs that were SARS-CoV-2-associated, whereas depth meant the fraction of total T cells that were SARS-CoV-2-associated. Using the MIRA data, each spike-specific TCR was mapped to the spike region that the TCR reacts to and placed in a CD4 or CD8 class. Log10-transformed breadth and depth values were compared by one-way ANOVA with Sidak's multiple comparisons tests. TCRdb mirrors the immuneACCESS table, restricted to in-frame sequences. Some clones are absent from its copies; in checked studies, under half trace to an unresolved V gene, and the reason for the others is unknown. V, J and clone size are those of that table, while D and trimming were read from the DNA. This sample lists about 73,000 clones; roughly 89% were detected once. The top ten constitute over 7.5% of the sample.

The input for sequencing was peripheral blood, taken 28 days after the second AZD1222 dose. This TCR was recovered from an adult who received the AZD1222 COVID-19 vaccine. The chain is encoded by TRBV3-1 (or the pseudogene TRBV3-2) joined to TRBJ1-6, and the D gene may be TRBD1, 6 bases matching. The sequenced DNA is TGTGCCAGCAGCCAGGGGGCGGACTCACCCCTCCACTTT. Translated, it gives CASSQGADSPLHF.